What follows describes a single T cell receptor beta chain. Its target is unknown. The record originates from a study of OX40 agonist ivuxolimab in advanced cancers. About the research overall: The patients received agonistic anti-OX40 (CD134) antibody ivuxolimab. Eligibility rules accepted prior anti-PD-1, anti-PD-L1 or anti-CTLA-4 therapy, and under 45% had some.

Findings of the study overall: Relative to CD4+, CD8+ T cells held more expanded clones on average. At 0.1 to 3.0 mg/kg and by week 6, clonal expansion occurred in CD4+ and CD8+ blood T cells.

V lost 3 bases and J lost 5; bases outside the gene matches: 1. In germline, CDR1 is LGHNA, CDR2 YSLEER. The CDR3 extends over 14 amino acids. Generated by immunoSEQ multiplex PCR, the TCRdb table keeps only in-frame clones and is missing some. This table holds about 12,000 clones, 70% to 75% found once. The V and J genes are TRBV4-3 and TRBJ1-4, with TRBD1 matching 9 bases. Sample: CD4+ or CD8+ T cells sorted from blood, taken in a trial of the OX40 agonist ivuxolimab. The TCR sequence derives from an adult with an advanced solid tumor such as melanoma, head and neck, liver or kidney cancer. The CDR3 nucleotides are TGCGCCAGCAGCCACGGGACAGGGAATGAAAAACTGTTTTTT. Its protein is CASSHGTGNEKLFF.